The 8 T cell receptor beta chains given below trace back to one sample, sequenced in a study of T cells in Graves' hyperthyroidism and ophthalmopathy. Amplification of TCR beta CDR3 regions used RNA as the template. With the HTBI primer set, the TCR CDR3 went through a first round of RT-PCR. TCRdb analysed the multiplex PCR reads with MiXCR anew, one entry per CDR3 protein. The data hold roughly 290,000 distinct CDR3 sequences, with about 13% observed a single time. Sample: blood. Receptors originate from a woman in her 40s with Graves' hyperthyroidism.

The chain recombines TRBV6-1 with TRBJ1-5, with D uncertain. Germline-derived CDR1 and CDR2 are MNHNS and SASEGT. V lost 2 bases to trimming and J lost 7 bases, with 9 bases between them. The CDR3 totals 13 residues. As DNA, the CDR3 is TGTGCCAGCAGTGAAAGAGGCGCACAGCCCCAGCATTTT. Its translation: CASSERGAQPQHF.

This clonotype was found a few times. The chain carries TRBV2 and TRBJ1-6, with D perhaps TRBD1 (6 bases). The CDR3 has 15 amino acids. CDR1 SNHLY and CDR2 FYNNEI come from the germline V gene. V was clipped by 7 bases and J by 7 bases, with 17 bases between them. The CDR3 coding sequence is TGTGCCAGCAATGACCGAAACAGGGACAATTCACCCCTCCACTTT. Translation gives CASNDRNRDNSPLHF.

There are many counts of this clonotype. The rearrangement joins TRBV27 to TRBJ2-7, with 11 bases fitting TRBD2. Germline V gives CDR1 MNHEY, CDR2 SMNVEV (reference sequence). The CDR3 is 14 residues long. V shed 8 bases, J shed 3 bases, and the junction held 6 bases outside the gene matches. Here the CDR3 reads CASGEGLAVYEQYF. In nucleotides, the CDR3 is TGTGCCAGCGGGGAGGGACTAGCGGTCTACGAGCAGTACTTC.

This clonotype was counted at least ten times. The chain combines TRBV20-1 with TRBJ1-1; unclear D gene. V was clipped by 3 bases and J by 4 bases, with 12 bases between them. CDR1 and CDR2 (germline): DFQATT, SNEGSKA (reference sequence). The CDR3 totals 13 residues. DNA of the CDR3: TGCAGTGCTAGGGTCCCCCGGGGCACTGAAGCTTTCTTT. It specifies CSARVPRGTEAFF.

This chain connects TRBV12-3 or TRBV12-4 to TRBJ2-5; 9 nucleotides agree with TRBD2. This CDR3 region has 15 residues. Trimming at V came to 5 bases and at J to 5 bases, leaving 9 bases not matched to a gene. The CDR3, as DNA: TGTGCCAGCAGTGAGTCCCTAGCGGGATTGGAGACCCAGTACTTC. It is translated as CASSESLAGLETQYF.

This clonotype was recorded at least ten times. The chain links TRBV5-1 to TRBJ2-7, with D hard to call. With 2 bases removed from V and 0 bases from J, the gap between germline ends came to 9 bases. CDR1 is SGHRS, CDR2 YFSETQ, per germline. The CDR3 is 14 residues long. Written as DNA, the CDR3 is TGCGCCAGCAGCTTCAATAGGCCCTCCTACGAGCAGTACTTC. This sequence encodes CASSFNRPSYEQYF.

At least ten counts were recorded for this clonotype. The V call is TRBV2, the J call TRBJ1-5, with unresolved D. V lost 8 bases, J lost 0 bases, and 11 bases lay in between. There are 14 residues in the CDR3. Germline V CDR1 and CDR2: SNHLY, FYNNEI. CDR3 sequence (DNA): TGTGCCAGCCGAGATATGAATAGCAATCAGCCCCAGCATTTT. The encoded protein is CASRDMNSNQPQHF. The full variable domain, its missing parts supplied by reference TRBV2 and TRBJ1-5, is EPEVTQTPSHQVTQMGQEVILRCVPISNHLYFYWYRQILGQKVEFLVSFYNNEISEKSEIFDDQFSVERPDGSNFTLKIRSTKLEDSAMYFCASRDMNSNQPQHFGDGTRLSIL.

This clonotype was recorded at least ten times. This chain links TRBV3-1 with TRBJ2-3; D gene uncertain. CDR1 is LGHDT, CDR2 YNNKEL, per germline (reference sequence). This CDR3 contains 11 residues. The ends were cut back, 1 base at V and 6 bases at J, with 2 bases in the middle. The CDR3 sequence: CASSQVDTQYF. CDR3 nucleotides: TGTGCCAGCAGCCAAGTGGATACGCAGTATTTT.